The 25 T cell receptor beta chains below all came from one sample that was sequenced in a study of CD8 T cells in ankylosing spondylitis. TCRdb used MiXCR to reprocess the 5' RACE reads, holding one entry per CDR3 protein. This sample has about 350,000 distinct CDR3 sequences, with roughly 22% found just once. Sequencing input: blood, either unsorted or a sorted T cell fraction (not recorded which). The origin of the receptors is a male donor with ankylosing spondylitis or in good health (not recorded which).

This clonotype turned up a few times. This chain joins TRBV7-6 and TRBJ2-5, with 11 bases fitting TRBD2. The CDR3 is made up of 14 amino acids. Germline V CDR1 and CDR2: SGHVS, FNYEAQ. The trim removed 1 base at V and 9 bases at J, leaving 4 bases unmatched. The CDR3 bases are TGTGCCAGCAGCTTAGGGGCTAGCGGGGGGTCCCAGTACTTC. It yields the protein CASSLGASGGSQYF.

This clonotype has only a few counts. The CDR3 loop reads CASSQDRAQETQYF. The CDR3 DNA sequence: TGTGCCAGCAGCCAAGATCGGGCCCAAGAGACCCAGTACTTC. The rearrangement uses TRBV3-1 and TRBJ2-5; D ambiguous. Germline CDR1 reads LGHDT; CDR2 reads YNNKEL (reference sequence). CDR3 length: 14 residues. Trimming stripped 0 bases from V and 1 base from J, with 6 bases between.

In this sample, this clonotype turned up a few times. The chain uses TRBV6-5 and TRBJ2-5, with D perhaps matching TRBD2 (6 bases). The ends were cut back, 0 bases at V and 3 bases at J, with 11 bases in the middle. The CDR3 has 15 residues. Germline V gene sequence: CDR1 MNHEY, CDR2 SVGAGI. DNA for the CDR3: TGTGCCAGCAGTTACTCGATGGGCGGGGAAGAGACCCAGTACTTC. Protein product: CASSYSMGGEETQYF.

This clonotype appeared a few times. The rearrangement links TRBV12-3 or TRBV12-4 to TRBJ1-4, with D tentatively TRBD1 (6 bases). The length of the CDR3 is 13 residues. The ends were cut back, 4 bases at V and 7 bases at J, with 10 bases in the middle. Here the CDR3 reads CASSSTGFEKLFF. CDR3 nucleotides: TGTGCCAGCAGTTCTACAGGGTTTGAAAAACTGTTTTTT.

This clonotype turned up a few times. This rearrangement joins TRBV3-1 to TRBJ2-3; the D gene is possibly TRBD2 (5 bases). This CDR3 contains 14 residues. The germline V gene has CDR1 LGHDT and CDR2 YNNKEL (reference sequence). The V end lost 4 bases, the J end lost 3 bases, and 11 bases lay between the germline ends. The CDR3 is CASSPGIATDTQYF. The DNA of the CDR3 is TGTGCCAGCAGCCCGGGAATTGCTACAGATACGCAGTATTTT.

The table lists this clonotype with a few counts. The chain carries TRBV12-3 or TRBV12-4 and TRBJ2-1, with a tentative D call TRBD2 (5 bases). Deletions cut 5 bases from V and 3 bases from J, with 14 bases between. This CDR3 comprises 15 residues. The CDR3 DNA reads TGTGCCAGCAGTATAACCGGGATAAACTACAATGAGCAGTTCTTC. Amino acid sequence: CASSITGINYNEQFF.

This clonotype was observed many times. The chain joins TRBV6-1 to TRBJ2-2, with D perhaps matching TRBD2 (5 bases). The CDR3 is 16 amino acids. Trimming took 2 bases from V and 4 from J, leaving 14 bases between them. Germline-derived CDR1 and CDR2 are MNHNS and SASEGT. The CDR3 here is CASSELLRVVTGELFF. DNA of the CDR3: TGTGCCAGCAGTGAACTATTGAGGGTGGTCACCGGGGAGCTGTTTTTT.

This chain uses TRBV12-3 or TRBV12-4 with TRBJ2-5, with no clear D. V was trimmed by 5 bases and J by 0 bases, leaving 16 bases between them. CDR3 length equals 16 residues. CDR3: CASSPRPGRNQETQYF. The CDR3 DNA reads TGTGCCAGCAGTCCCCGCCCTGGACGCAACCAAGAGACCCAGTACTTC.

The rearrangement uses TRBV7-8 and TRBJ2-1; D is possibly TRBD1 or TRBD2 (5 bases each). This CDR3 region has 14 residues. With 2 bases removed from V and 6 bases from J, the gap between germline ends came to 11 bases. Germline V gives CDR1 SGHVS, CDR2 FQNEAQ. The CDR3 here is CASSLTPGPNEQFF. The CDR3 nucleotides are TGTGCCAGCAGCTTAACCCCGGGGCCCAATGAGCAGTTCTTC.

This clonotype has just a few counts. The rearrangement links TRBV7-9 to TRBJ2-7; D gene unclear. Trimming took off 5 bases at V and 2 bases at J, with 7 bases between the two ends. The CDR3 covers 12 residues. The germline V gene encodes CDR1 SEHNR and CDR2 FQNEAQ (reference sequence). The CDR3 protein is CASSLETYEQYF. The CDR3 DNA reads TGTGCCAGCAGCCTGGAAACCTACGAGCAGTACTTC.

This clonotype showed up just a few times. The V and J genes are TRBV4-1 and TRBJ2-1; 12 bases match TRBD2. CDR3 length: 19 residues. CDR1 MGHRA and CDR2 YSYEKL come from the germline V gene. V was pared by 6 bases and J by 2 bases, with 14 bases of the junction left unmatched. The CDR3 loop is CASSRTITSGGPTYNEQFF. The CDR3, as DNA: TGCGCCAGCAGTCGAACAATCACTAGCGGGGGGCCGACCTACAATGAGCAGTTCTTC.

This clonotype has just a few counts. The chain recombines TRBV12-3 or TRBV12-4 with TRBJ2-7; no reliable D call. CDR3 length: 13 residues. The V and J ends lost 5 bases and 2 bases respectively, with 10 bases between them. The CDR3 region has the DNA TGTGCCAGCAGTATTGGACGGGCCTACGAGCAGTACTTC. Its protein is CASSIGRAYEQYF.

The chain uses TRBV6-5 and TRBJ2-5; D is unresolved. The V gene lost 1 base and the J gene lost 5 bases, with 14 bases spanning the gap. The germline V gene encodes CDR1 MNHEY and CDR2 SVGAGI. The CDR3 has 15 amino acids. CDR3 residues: CASSYYLSARETQYF. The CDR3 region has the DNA TGTGCCAGCAGTTACTACCTCTCAGCAAGGGAGACCCAGTACTTC.

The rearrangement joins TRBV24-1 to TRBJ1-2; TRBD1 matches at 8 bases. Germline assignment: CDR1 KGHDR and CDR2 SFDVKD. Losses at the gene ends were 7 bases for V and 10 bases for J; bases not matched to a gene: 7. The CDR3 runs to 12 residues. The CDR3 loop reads CATSGTGSTYTF. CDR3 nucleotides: TGTGCCACCAGCGGGACAGGCTCGACCTACACCTTC.

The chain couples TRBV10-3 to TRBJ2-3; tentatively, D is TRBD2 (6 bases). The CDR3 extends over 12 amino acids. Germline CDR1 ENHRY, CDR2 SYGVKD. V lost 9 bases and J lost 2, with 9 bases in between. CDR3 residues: CAIRTNTDTQYF. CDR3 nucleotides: TGTGCCATACGGACTAACACAGATACGCAGTATTTT.

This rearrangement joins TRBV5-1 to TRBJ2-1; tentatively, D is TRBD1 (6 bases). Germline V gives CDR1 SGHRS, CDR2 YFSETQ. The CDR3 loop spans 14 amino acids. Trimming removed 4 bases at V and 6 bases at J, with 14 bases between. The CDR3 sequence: CASSPPTGFNEQFF. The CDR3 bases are TGCGCCAGCAGCCCACCGACAGGATTCAATGAGCAGTTCTTC.

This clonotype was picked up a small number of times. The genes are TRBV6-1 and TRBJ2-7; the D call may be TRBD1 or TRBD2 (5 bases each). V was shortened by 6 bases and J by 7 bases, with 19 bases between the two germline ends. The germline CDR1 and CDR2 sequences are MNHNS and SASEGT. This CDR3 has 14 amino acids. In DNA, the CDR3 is TGTGCCAGCAGCCTCATCGGCCCGGGGCGGGAGCAGTACTTC. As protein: CASSLIGPGREQYF.

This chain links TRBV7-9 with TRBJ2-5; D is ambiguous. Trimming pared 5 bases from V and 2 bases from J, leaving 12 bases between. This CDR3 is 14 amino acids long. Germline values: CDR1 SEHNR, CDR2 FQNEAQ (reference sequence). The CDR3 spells CASSPVDRQETQYF. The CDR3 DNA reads TGTGCCAGCAGCCCCGTGGATCGTCAAGAGACCCAGTACTTC.

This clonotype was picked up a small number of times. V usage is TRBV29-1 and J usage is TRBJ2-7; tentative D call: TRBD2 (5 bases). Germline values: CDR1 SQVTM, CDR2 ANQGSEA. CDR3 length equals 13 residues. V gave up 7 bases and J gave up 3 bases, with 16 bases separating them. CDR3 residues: CSAKRGENYEQYF. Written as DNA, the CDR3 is TGCAGCGCTAAACGGGGAGAGAACTACGAGCAGTACTTC.

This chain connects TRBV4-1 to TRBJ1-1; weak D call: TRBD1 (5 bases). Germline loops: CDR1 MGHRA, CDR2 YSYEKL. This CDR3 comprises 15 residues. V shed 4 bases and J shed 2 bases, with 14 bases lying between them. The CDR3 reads CASSPREGVNTEAFF. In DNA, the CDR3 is TGCGCCAGCAGCCCCCGTGAAGGGGTAAACACTGAAGCTTTCTTT.

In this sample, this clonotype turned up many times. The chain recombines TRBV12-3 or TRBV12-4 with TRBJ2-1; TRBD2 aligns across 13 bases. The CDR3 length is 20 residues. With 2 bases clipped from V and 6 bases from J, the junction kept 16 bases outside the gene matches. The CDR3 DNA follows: TGTGCCAGCAGTTTACCCCGGACTAGCGGGGGCCAACGTCTCCGCAATGAGCAGTTCTTC. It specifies CASSLPRTSGGQRLRNEQFF.

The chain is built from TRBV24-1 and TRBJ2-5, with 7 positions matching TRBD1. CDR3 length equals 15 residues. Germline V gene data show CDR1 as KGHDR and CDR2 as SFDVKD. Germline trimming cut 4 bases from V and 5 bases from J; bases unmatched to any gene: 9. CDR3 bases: TGTGCCACCAGTGAGGGACAGTGGGTCTCGGAGACCCAGTACTTC. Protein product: CATSEGQWVSETQYF.

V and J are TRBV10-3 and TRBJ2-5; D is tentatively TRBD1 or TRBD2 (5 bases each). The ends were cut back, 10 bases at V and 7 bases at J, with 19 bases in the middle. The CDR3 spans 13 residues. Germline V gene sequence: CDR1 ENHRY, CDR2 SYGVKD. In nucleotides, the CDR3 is TGTGCCAACCGGGACGCTCTATCGCGGACCCAGTACTTC. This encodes CANRDALSRTQYF.

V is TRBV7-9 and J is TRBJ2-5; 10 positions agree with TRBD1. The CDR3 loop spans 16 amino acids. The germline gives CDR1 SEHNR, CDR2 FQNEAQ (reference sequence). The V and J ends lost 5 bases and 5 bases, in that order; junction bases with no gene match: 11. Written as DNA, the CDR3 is TGTGCCAGCAGCATACTGACAGGGGGCTTTGGGGAGACCCAGTACTTC. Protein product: CASSILTGGFGETQYF.

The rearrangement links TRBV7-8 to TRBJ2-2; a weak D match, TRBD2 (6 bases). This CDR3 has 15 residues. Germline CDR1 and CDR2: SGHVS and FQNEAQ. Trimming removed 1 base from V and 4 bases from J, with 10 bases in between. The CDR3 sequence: CASSLVEGVTGELFF. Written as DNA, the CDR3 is TGTGCCAGCAGCTTAGTGGAGGGAGTCACCGGGGAGCTGTTTTTT.